Following are 32 T cell receptor beta chains from one sample sequenced in a study of cytomegalovirus exposure and HLA in healthy donors. PCR primers comprised 60 Vbeta and 13 Jbeta primers. Profiled with immunoSEQ multiplex PCR; TCRdb holds only in-frame clones, not every one. The sample records about 140,000 clones, 60% to 80% being singletons. Sequencing was performed on PBMCs. The receptors come from a man aged 35 to 55 in good health and CMV-seronegative.

CDR3 DNA sequence: TGTGCCAGCAGTGAACGGTACGAGCAGTACTTC. The encoded protein is CASSERYEQYF. The chain is built from TRBV6-1 and TRBJ2-7; D gene ambiguous. This CDR3 has 11 amino acids. The germline CDR1 and CDR2 sequences are MNHNS and SASEGT. V was shortened by 2 bases and J by 4 bases, with 3 bases between the two germline ends.

This chain uses TRBV6-5 with TRBJ1-1, with D tentatively TRBD1 (5 bases). The CDR3 has 13 amino acids. The V gene lost 8 bases and the J gene lost 3 bases, with 13 bases spanning the gap. Germline CDR1 is MNHEY and CDR2 is SVGAGI. Here the CDR3 reads CASLRWGDTEAFF. CDR3 DNA sequence: TGTGCCAGCCTACGGTGGGGGGACACTGAAGCTTTCTTT.

This chain joins TRBV5-1 and TRBJ1-1; D is unresolved. This CDR3 comprises 15 residues. V was clipped by 0 bases and J by 0 bases, with 9 bases between them. Per germline, CDR1 SGHRS and CDR2 YFSETQ. CDR3 sequence reads: CASSLGGSMNTEAFF. CDR3 bases: TGCGCCAGCAGCTTGGGCGGTTCCATGAACACTGAAGCTTTCTTT.

The chain links TRBV7-2 to TRBJ1-2; D remains unclear. Per germline, CDR1 SGHTA and CDR2 FQGNSA. The ends were cut back, 5 bases at V and 13 bases at J, with 20 bases in the middle. The CDR3 consists of 13 residues. This chain's CDR3 is CASSPPFLRGGTF. The CDR3, as DNA: TGTGCCAGCAGCCCCCCGTTTCTACGTGGAGGCACCTTC.

In its sample, this clone was seen a few times. This chain links TRBV29-1 with TRBJ1-1; the match to TRBD1 covers 8 bases. The CDR3 length is 13 residues. CDR1 is SQVTM, CDR2 ANQGSEA, per germline. J lost 0 bases, V lost 4 bases, and 1 base had no gene match. The CDR3 reads CSVVDRVNTEAFF. In DNA form, the CDR3 reads TGCAGCGTTGTGGACAGGGTGAACACTGAAGCTTTCTTT.

The rearrangement joins TRBV2 to TRBJ1-5, with a weak D call TRBD1 (6 bases). V was shortened by 5 bases and J by 6 bases, with 14 bases between the two germline ends. The V gene's germline CDR1 is SNHLY and CDR2 FYNNEI. This CDR3 comprises 14 residues. The CDR3 DNA reads TGTGCCAGCAGTCGGGGGGGGGCAGTTCAGCCCCAGCATTTT. Encoded protein: CASSRGGAVQPQHF.

The chain links TRBV28 to TRBJ1-6; 10 nucleotides line up with TRBD1. Unmatched junction bases numbered 7, after V lost 6 bases and J lost 11 bases. Germline V gene lookup returns CDR1 MDHEN and CDR2 SYDVKM. The CDR3 covers 14 residues. Here the CDR3 reads CASSIRDRGPPLHF. In DNA form, the CDR3 reads TGTGCCAGCAGCATCCGGGACAGGGGTCCACCCCTCCACTTT.

This clone appeared a few times. This chain joins TRBV6-5 and TRBJ2-3, with 8 bases lining up with TRBD1. V lost 4 bases to trimming and J lost 2 bases; unmatched junction nucleotides: 8. The CDR3 is 16 amino acids. Germline V gene data show CDR1 as MNHEY and CDR2 as SVGAGI. The CDR3 bases are TGTGCCAGCAGTTTGGATAAGGACAGGGACACAGATACGCAGTATTTT. Residues: CASSLDKDRDTDTQYF.

J is TRBJ2-3 and V is TRBV29-1; TRBD2 agrees at 7 bases. J gave up 6 bases and V 0 bases, and 9 bases lay outside the gene matches. The CDR3 has 15 residues. Germline CDR1 and CDR2: SQVTM and ANQGSEA. CDR3 sequence reads: CSVEDSRSSGDTQYF. For the CDR3, the DNA is TGCAGCGTTGAAGATTCCCGTTCTAGCGGTGATACGCAGTATTTT.

This clone was detected a few times. The rearrangement joins TRBV28 to TRBJ1-2, with 9 positions matching TRBD1. This CDR3 is 15 amino acids long. The V and J ends lost 4 bases and 7 bases, in that order; junction bases with no gene match: 10. Looked up from germline, CDR1 is MDHEN and CDR2 is SYDVKM. CDR3 residues: CASSSAGTGSFGYTF. CDR3 nucleotide sequence: TGTGCCAGCAGTTCGGCCGGGACAGGGAGCTTTGGCTACACCTTC.

The chain is built from TRBV19 and TRBJ2-2; possibly TRBD1 for D (6 bases). Germline loops: CDR1 LNHDA, CDR2 SQIVND (reference sequence). The V end was cut by 3 bases, the J end by 3 bases, with 11 bases between. CDR3 length: 15 amino acids. CDR3 residues: CASSMWGLDTGELFF. CDR3 nucleotides: TGTGCCAGTAGTATGTGGGGGCTGGACACCGGGGAGCTGTTTTTT.

This chain uses TRBV2 with TRBJ1-6, with TRBD1 matching 7 bases. The ends lost 4 bases at V and 5 bases at J; junction bases unmatched: 8. CDR1 and CDR2 (germline): SNHLY, FYNNEI. The CDR3 spans 16 residues. CDR3 amino acids: CASSVLAGGNNSPLHF. CDR3 DNA: TGTGCCAGCAGTGTATTGGCAGGGGGTAATAATTCACCCCTCCACTTT.

This clone has just a few counts. The DNA of the CDR3 is TGTGCCAGCAGCCAACCCAGCGGTGGGGGGAGCTCCTACGAGCAGTACTTC. Its protein is CASSQPSGGGSSYEQYF. The chain links TRBV4-2 to TRBJ2-7; D is possibly TRBD2 (6 bases). Germline CDR1 and CDR2: LGHNA and YNFKEQ. V was cut by 2 bases and J by 0 bases, with 17 bases left in between. The CDR3 length is 17 residues.

This clone was observed a handful of times. The CDR3 here is CASSQDGGYEQYF. CDR3 DNA: TGCGCCAGCAGCCAAGATGGGGGGTACGAGCAGTACTTC. This chain uses TRBV4-1 with TRBJ2-7; possibly TRBD2 for D (6 bases). The CDR3 is 13 residues long. Germline V gene sequence: CDR1 MGHRA, CDR2 YSYEKL. V lost 0 bases to trimming and J lost 4 bases, with 7 bases between them.

This clone has only a few counts. V usage is TRBV14 and J usage is TRBJ2-5, with D maybe TRBD2 (7 bases). Deletions cut 0 bases from V and 3 bases from J, with 14 bases between. The CDR3 runs to 16 residues. Germline loops: CDR1 SGHDN, CDR2 FVKESK. CDR3 in DNA: TGTGCCAGCAGCCAAGATACGAGGGGGGGTAAAGAGACCCAGTACTTC. Its translation: CASSQDTRGGKETQYF.

The chain is built from TRBV6-1 and TRBJ2-2; D might be TRBD1 (6 bases). Germline V lookup: CDR1 MNHNS, CDR2 SASEGT. V was cut by 6 bases and J by 2 bases, with 10 bases left in between. The length of the CDR3 is 14 residues. The CDR3 sequence: CASSGQINTGELFF. CDR3 nucleotide sequence: TGTGCCAGCAGCGGACAGATTAACACCGGGGAGCTGTTTTTT.

This clone appeared a few times. The chain carries TRBV4-3 and TRBJ2-7; 11 bases are shared with TRBD1. CDR3 length: 16 amino acids. Per germline, CDR1 LGHNA and CDR2 YSLEER. V shed 1 base, J shed 5 bases, and the junction held 7 bases outside the gene matches. CDR3 in amino acids: CASSQALGQGADEQYF. In DNA form, the CDR3 reads TGCGCCAGCAGCCAAGCTTTAGGACAGGGGGCCGACGAGCAGTACTTC.

V gene TRBV6-1 combines with J gene TRBJ1-6; TRBD1 aligns across 9 bases. After removal of 4 bases from V and 4 bases from J, the junction contained 11 bases not matched to a gene. This CDR3 spans 18 amino acids. The germline V gene encodes CDR1 MNHNS and CDR2 SASEGT. The CDR3 DNA is TGTGCCAGCAGTGTGATACGACAGGGGGGAATTTATAATTCACCCCTCCACTTT. This sequence encodes CASSVIRQGGIYNSPLHF.

The rearrangement joins TRBV27 to TRBJ2-7; D is unclear. This CDR3 has 13 residues. From germline, CDR1 is MNHEY and CDR2 SMNVEV (reference sequence). V was shortened by 3 bases and J by 0 bases, with 6 bases between the two germline ends. This chain's CDR3 is CASSFSFSYEQYF. In DNA, the CDR3 is TGTGCCAGCAGTTTTTCCTTCTCCTACGAGCAGTACTTC.

This clone was found a few times. The chain combines TRBV4-3 with TRBJ1-6; 8 bases align to TRBD1. V was clipped by 4 bases and J by 5 bases; unmatched bases: 13. Germline V CDR1 and CDR2: LGHNA, YSLEER. This CDR3 is 18 amino acids long. CDR3 sequence: CASSPGRETGGNNSPLHF. As DNA, the CDR3 is TGCGCCAGCAGCCCAGGAAGGGAAACAGGGGGAAATAATTCACCCCTCCACTTT.

The V call is TRBV19, the J call TRBJ1-6; D perhaps matches TRBD1 (6 bases). The germline V gene encodes CDR1 LNHDA and CDR2 SQIVND (reference sequence). The CDR3 is made up of 18 amino acids. The ends were cut back, 5 bases at V and 5 bases at J, with 22 bases in the middle. CDR3 region: CASSPRHQGPVDNSPLHF. The CDR3 region has the DNA TGTGCCAGTAGTCCTAGACATCAGGGGCCCGTCGATAATTCACCCCTCCACTTT.

The V and J genes are TRBV7-3 and TRBJ1-1, with D possibly being TRBD1 (5 bases). Trimming took off 4 bases at V and 0 bases at J, with 6 bases between the two ends. Per the germline V gene, CDR1 is SGHTA and CDR2 is FQGTGA. The CDR3 extends over 13 amino acids. Here the CDR3 reads CASSSQVNTEAFF. CDR3 DNA sequence: TGTGCCAGCAGCTCACAGGTGAACACTGAAGCTTTCTTT. The full variable domain, in which reference TRBV7-3 and TRBJ1-1 provide the parts outside the CDR3, is GAGVSQTPSNKVTEKGKYVELRCDPISGHTALYWYRQSLGQGPEFLIYFQGTGAADDSGLPNDRFFAVRPEGSVSTLKIQRTERGDSAVYLCASSSQVNTEAFFGQGTRLTVV.

This clone was seen once. The gene calls are TRBV4-3 and TRBJ1-4; D is ambiguous. V dropped 1 base and J dropped 8 bases, with 11 bases sitting between them. This CDR3 has 14 amino acids. CDR1 is LGHNA and CDR2 is YSLEER in the germline V gene. The CDR3 region is CASSQGLLSEKLFF. In nucleotides, the CDR3 is TGCGCCAGCAGCCAAGGACTCCTTTCGGAAAAACTGTTTTTT.

This clone was detected only once. The chain has TRBV6-6 and TRBJ1-2; D possibly corresponds to TRBD1 (6 bases). Germline-derived CDR1 and CDR2 are MNHNY and SVGAGI (reference sequence). The V gene lost 6 bases and the J gene lost 7 bases, with 15 bases spanning the gap. CDR3 length: 13 residues. In nucleotides, the CDR3 is TGTGCCAGCAGAACCTCAGACAGGCCTGGCTACACCTTC. Protein product: CASRTSDRPGYTF.

This chain links TRBV5-8 with TRBJ2-4; D might be TRBD1 (5 bases). The CDR3 has 13 residues. Germline V gives CDR1 SGHTS, CDR2 YDEGEE. V lost 5 bases, J lost 4 bases, and 10 bases lay in between. The CDR3 DNA reads TGTGCCAGCAGGACCCGACAGAAAAACATTCAGTACTTC. This codes for CASRTRQKNIQYF.

This clone was recorded a few times. J is TRBJ2-1 and V is TRBV6-5; 8 bases match TRBD2. CDR3 length equals 14 residues. Germline-derived CDR1 and CDR2 are MNHEY and SVGAGI. J lost 9 bases, V lost 5 bases, and 9 bases had no gene match. CDR3 sequence: CASSKPSGFGEQFF. The CDR3 region has the DNA TGTGCCAGCAGTAAACCTAGCGGGTTCGGTGAGCAGTTCTTC.

The chain combines TRBV4-3 with TRBJ2-1; the D is unclear. In germline, CDR1 is LGHNA, CDR2 YSLEER. Trimming shortened V by 0 bases and J by 2 bases, and 8 bases separated the two germline ends. The CDR3 is made up of 15 amino acids. This CDR3 reads CASSQEVRAYNEQFF. Written as DNA, the CDR3 is TGCGCCAGCAGCCAAGAGGTTCGAGCCTACAATGAGCAGTTCTTC.

This clone turned up a few times. The chain joins TRBV7-8 to TRBJ1-1, with unresolved D. CDR3 length: 14 amino acids. V dropped 5 bases and J dropped 1 base, with 11 bases sitting between them. Germline CDR1 and CDR2: SGHVS and FQNEAQ. CDR3 DNA sequence: TGTGCCAGCAGCATGACTACAGAGAACACTGAAGCTTTCTTT. Amino acid sequence: CASSMTTENTEAFF.

The rearrangement joins TRBV4-2 to TRBJ2-3; 7 bases are a match to TRBD2. V gave up 7 bases and J gave up 1 base; unmatched junction bases: 8. Germline CDR1 and CDR2: LGHNA and YNFKEQ. The CDR3 spans 15 residues. DNA of the CDR3: TGTGCCAGCACCATTTCGGGGGGTGGCACAGATACGCAGTATTTT. Encoded protein: CASTISGGGTDTQYF.

The CDR3 coding sequence is TGTGCCAGCAGCCAAGTACAGACCTATAATGGCTACACCTTC. Its protein product is CASSQVQTYNGYTF. The gene calls are TRBV4-2 and TRBJ1-2; D is ambiguous. The germline gives CDR1 LGHNA, CDR2 YNFKEQ. V shed 1 base and J shed 6 bases, with 12 bases lying between them. This CDR3 is 14 amino acids long.

The V call is TRBV6-5, the J call TRBJ1-1; D is unclear. V gave up 6 bases and J gave up 1 base, with 18 bases separating them. CDR1 and CDR2 from the germline V gene are MNHEY and SVGAGI. The length of the CDR3 is 16 residues. The CDR3 nucleotides are TGTGCCAGCAGATACCGCCCGCCACCGGGGAACACTGAAGCTTTCTTT. Residues: CASRYRPPPGNTEAFF.

In this sample, this clone turned up a few times. The CDR3 spells CASGITGGSYEQYF. The DNA for the CDR3 is TGTGCCAGCGGAATCACAGGGGGCTCCTACGAGCAGTACTTC. The chain employs TRBV6-5 and TRBJ2-7; 8 bases align to TRBD1. This CDR3 is built from 14 residues. Trimming took 8 bases from V and 0 from J; bases not matched to a gene: 6. Germline loops: CDR1 MNHEY, CDR2 SVGAGI.